Detailed here is one T cell receptor (beta chain). The sample has other DNA sequences that encode this CDR3 too. Across about two dozen US areas, participants ranged in age from roughly 18 to 89 years. Participants' own reports of clinical history determined their cohort assignment. Donors of Cohort 3 who recovered were those that had two negative PCRs, clearance, or symptom resolution. The sample originates from a study of blood T cell repertoires in COVID-19. As for the study in general: Nucleic acid was either cDNA or gDNA, and it came from T cells, B-cell-depleted T cells, or PBMCs.

TCRdb keeps only in-frame clones here, not all; method: immunoSEQ multiplex PCR. The data show some 250,000 clones, approximately 82% seen once. Per the germline V gene, CDR1 is SEHNR and CDR2 is FQNEAQ (reference sequence). The CDR3 contains 12 residues. The ends were cut back, 6 bases at V and 1 base at J, with 6 bases in the middle. Specimen: PBMCs or T cells enriched from blood (not recorded which). The clonotype originates from a man in his forties who had recovered from COVID-19. This chain uses TRBV7-9 with TRBJ1-1; D remains ambiguous. In nucleotides, the CDR3 is TGTGCCAGCAGTCAAAAGAACACTGAAGCTTTCTTT. It translates to CASSQKNTEAFF.